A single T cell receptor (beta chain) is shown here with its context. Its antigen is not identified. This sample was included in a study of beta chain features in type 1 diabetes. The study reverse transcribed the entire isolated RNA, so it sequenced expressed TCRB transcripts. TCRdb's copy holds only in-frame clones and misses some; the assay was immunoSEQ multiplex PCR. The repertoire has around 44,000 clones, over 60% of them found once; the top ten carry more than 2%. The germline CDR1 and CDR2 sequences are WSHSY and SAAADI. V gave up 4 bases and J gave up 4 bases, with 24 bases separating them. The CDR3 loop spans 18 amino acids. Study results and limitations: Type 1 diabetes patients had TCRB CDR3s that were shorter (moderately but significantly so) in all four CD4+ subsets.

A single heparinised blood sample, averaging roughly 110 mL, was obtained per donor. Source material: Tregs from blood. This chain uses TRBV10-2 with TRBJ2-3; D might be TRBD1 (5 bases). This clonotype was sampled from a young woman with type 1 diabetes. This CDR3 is CASSVPQGGSRWSDTQYF. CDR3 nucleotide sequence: TGCGCCAGCAGTGTACCCCAGGGCGGATCCCGATGGTCAGATACGCAGTATTTT.